These T cell receptor beta chains were read from a single sample in a study of glioma-infiltrating T cells after dendritic cell vaccination. Libraries were prepared by immunoSEQ multiplex PCR; TCRdb keeps only in-frame clonotypes and omits some of them. This sample has fewer than 45,000 clones; around four fifths occur once, and the top ten carry 7.8%. Sequences were derived from blood, sampled before dendritic cell vaccination. These receptors originate from a human donor with glioblastoma. The CDR3 runs from the conserved cysteine through the conserved F or W. The D gene is left open where the match is weak. A clone size is listed for some rows: how often the clone was seen (once, few, many), or a class if it is expanded.

cdr3_length: 16; j_call: TRBJ1-5; d_call: TRBD1; clone_size: -; v_call: TRBV30; cdr3_nt: TGTGCCTGGAGTGCCCGGACAGGGGCTATTCAACAGCCCCAGCATTTT; cdr3_aa: CAWSARTGAIQQPQHF
cdr3_length: 14; j_call: TRBJ1-2; d_call: TRBD1; clone_size: -; v_call: TRBV6-6; cdr3_nt: TGTGCCAGTGACCTTGGGACAGCTAACTATGGCTACACCTTC; cdr3_aa: CASDLGTANYGYTF
cdr3_length: 18; j_call: TRBJ2-3; d_call: -; clone_size: -; v_call: TRBV19; cdr3_nt: TGTGCCAGTAGTGCCTTTGGAGCCCGGGAACAGAGCACAGATACGCAGTATTTT; cdr3_aa: CASSAFGAREQSTDTQYF
cdr3_length: 13; j_call: TRBJ2-7; d_call: -; clone_size: -; v_call: TRBV29-1; cdr3_nt: TGCAGCGTCTCGAACGGAGGCGGCTACGAGCAGTACTTC; cdr3_aa: CSVSNGGGYEQYF
cdr3_length: 15; j_call: TRBJ1-2; d_call: TRBD1; clone_size: -; v_call: TRBV4-3; cdr3_nt: TGCGCCAGCAGCCAAGATGGACAGGGGGACTATGGCTACACCTTC; cdr3_aa: CASSQDGQGDYGYTF
cdr3_length: 16; j_call: TRBJ2-7; d_call: TRBD1; clone_size: -; v_call: TRBV7-9; cdr3_nt: TGTGCCAGCAGCTTAGCGCTGGGACAGGGGTTCCACGAGCAGTACTTC; cdr3_aa: CASSLALGQGFHEQYF
cdr3_length: 15; j_call: TRBJ2-7; d_call: TRBD1; clone_size: -; v_call: TRBV30; cdr3_nt: TGTGCCTGGAGCCCAGACAGGGGGCCATCCTACGAGCAGTACTTC; cdr3_aa: CAWSPDRGPSYEQYF
cdr3_length: 15; j_call: TRBJ2-7; d_call: TRBD2; clone_size: -; v_call: TRBV4-3; cdr3_nt: TGCGCCAGCAGTCCCAGCGGGGAACCTATCTACGAGCAGTACTTC; cdr3_aa: CASSPSGEPIYEQYF
cdr3_length: 13; j_call: TRBJ1-2; d_call: -; clone_size: -; v_call: TRBV7-3; cdr3_nt: TGTGCCAGCAGCCAAAGGGGTGGCTATGGCTACACCTTC; cdr3_aa: CASSQRGGYGYTF
cdr3_length: 16; j_call: TRBJ2-3; d_call: TRBD2; clone_size: -; v_call: TRBV4-2; cdr3_nt: TGTGCCAGCAGCCAAGTTCTAGCGGGGGGGGTAGATACGCAGTATTTT; cdr3_aa: CASSQVLAGGVDTQYF
cdr3_length: 14; j_call: TRBJ2-7; d_call: -; clone_size: -; v_call: TRBV5-8; cdr3_nt: TGTGCCAGCAGCTTGGGGCAGGGGTTCCACGAGCAGTACTTC; cdr3_aa: CASSLGQGFHEQYF
cdr3_length: 16; j_call: TRBJ2-2; d_call: -; clone_size: medium-sized; v_call: TRBV4-3; cdr3_nt: TGCGCCAGCAGCCAACAGCGACGCAGCGACACCGGGGAGCTGTTTTTT; cdr3_aa: CASSQQRRSDTGELFF
cdr3_length: 14; j_call: TRBJ2-7; d_call: TRBD1; clone_size: -; v_call: TRBV10-1; cdr3_nt: TGCGCCAGCAGTGTCGGGACAGGGGGCTACGAGCAGTACTTC; cdr3_aa: CASSVGTGGYEQYF
cdr3_length: 10; j_call: TRBJ2-7; d_call: -; clone_size: -; v_call: TRBV28; cdr3_nt: TGTGCCAGCAGTAGCGGCGTGCAGTACTTC; cdr3_aa: CASSSGVQYF
cdr3_length: 12; j_call: TRBJ2-2; d_call: -; clone_size: -; v_call: TRBV14; cdr3_nt: TGTGCCAGCAGCCGTTTCTCGGGGGAGCTGTTTTTT; cdr3_aa: CASSRFSGELFF
cdr3_length: 14; j_call: TRBJ1-4; d_call: -; clone_size: -; v_call: TRBV5-1; cdr3_nt: TGCGCCAGCAGCTTTACCAGGGATAATGAAAAACTGTTTTTT; cdr3_aa: CASSFTRDNEKLFF